This passage covers 23 T cell receptor beta chains from one sample sequenced in a study of shared clonotypes between healthy human individuals. Sequencing used immunoSEQ multiplex PCR; TCRdb keeps in-frame clones, though not all of them. This table has a few hundred thousand clones, around 95% appearing once. The naive CD8 population came from CD45RO-negative cells selected for CCR7, without terminally differentiated effector memory CD45RA+ cells. The sample taken for sequencing was naive CD8+ T cells sorted from blood. Receptors originate from a woman aged 25-40 years in good health.

The chain uses TRBV30 and TRBJ2-5, with D unresolved. The assigned J gene may be wrong: the sequence end matches TRBJ2-7 better. Germline values: CDR1 GTSNPN, CDR2 SVGIG (reference sequence). The CDR3 runs to 13 residues. The CDR3 is CAWRSANPYEQYF. In DNA form, the CDR3 reads TGTGCCTGGAGGTCAGCCAATCCCTACGAGCAGTACTTC.

This clone was picked up one time. This sequence joins TRBV19 and TRBJ2-3, with unresolved D. The CDR3 totals 11 residues. Germline V gene lookup returns CDR1 LNHDA and CDR2 SQIVND (reference sequence). Deletions cut 5 bases from V and 10 bases from J, with 10 bases between. As DNA, the CDR3 is TGTGCCAGTAGTCTGGCGAACGCGCAGTATTTT. Translated: CASSLANAQYF.

The chain is built from TRBV28 and TRBJ1-1, with D uncertain. The CDR3 spans 13 residues. V lost 3 bases to trimming and J lost 7 bases, with 12 bases between them. In germline, CDR1 is MDHEN, CDR2 SYDVKM. In nucleotides, the CDR3 is TGTGCCAGCAGTTTGCTCCTCAGTCGTGAAGCTTTCTTT. This gives the protein CASSLLLSREAFF.

This sequence joins TRBV6-5 and TRBJ2-3; D unresolved. The CDR3 has 15 residues. Trimming cost V 2 bases and J 6 bases, with 15 bases left between them. The germline gives CDR1 MNHEY, CDR2 SVGAGI. CDR3 region: CASSYGGFPGDTQYF. CDR3 sequence (DNA): TGTGCCAGCAGTTACGGTGGCTTCCCCGGGGATACGCAGTATTTT.

The rearrangement links TRBV7-6 to TRBJ2-1; D is uncertain. Germline loops: CDR1 SGHVS, CDR2 FNYEAQ. The CDR3 is 16 amino acids. V was pared by 2 bases and J by 2 bases, with 13 bases between. In nucleotides, the CDR3 is TGTGCCAGCAGCTTAATGGACGGTCCTACCTACAATGAGCAGTTCTTC. Amino acids: CASSLMDGPTYNEQFF. The full variable domain, in which reference TRBV7-6 and TRBJ2-1 provide the parts outside the CDR3, is GAGVSQSPRYKVTKRGQDVALRCDPISGHVSLYWYRQALGQGPEFLTYFNYEAQQDKSGLPNDRFSAERPEGSISTLTIQRTEQRDSAMYRCASSLMDGPTYNEQFFGPGTRLTVL.

This clone showed up just once. The chain uses TRBV6-5 and TRBJ1-1, with 8 bases that match TRBD1. Germline CDR1 and CDR2: MNHEY and SVGAGI. This CDR3 has 15 residues. The V gene end was trimmed by 8 bases and the J gene end by 5 bases; junction bases not matched to a gene: 13. CDR3 sequence reads: CASSETGQGRTEAFF. For the CDR3, the DNA is TGTGCCAGCTCTGAGACTGGACAGGGCCGGACTGAAGCTTTCTTT.

This sequence joins TRBV5-6 and TRBJ2-1; 14 positions agree with TRBD2. Trimming took 3 bases from V and 10 from J; bases not matched to a gene: 9. Germline values: CDR1 SGHDT, CDR2 YYEEEE. The CDR3 is made up of 16 amino acids. The CDR3 DNA sequence: TGTGCCAGCAGCTCGGCGGGACTAGCGGGAGAATTGGAGCAGTTCTTC. Amino acid sequence: CASSSAGLAGELEQFF.

The chain is built from TRBV19 and TRBJ2-4; D may be TRBD1 (6 bases). Trimming took 8 bases from V and 0 from J, leaving 14 bases between them. Germline CDR1 and CDR2: LNHDA and SQIVND (reference sequence). The CDR3 has 15 residues. In nucleotides, the CDR3 is TGTGCCAGTCGCGCAGGGGTCCTAGCCAAAAACATTCAGTACTTC. It is translated as CASRAGVLAKNIQYF. The entire variable domain, with the rest obtained from reference TRBV19 and TRBJ2-4, is as follows: DGGITQSPKYLFRKEGQNVTLSCEQNLNHDAMYWYRQDPGQGLRLIYYSQIVNDFQKGDIAEGYSVSREKKESFPLTVTSAQKNPTAFYLCASRAGVLAKNIQYFGAGTRLSVL.

The rearrangement links TRBV30 to TRBJ2-3, with 10 bases lining up with TRBD2. The CDR3 runs 14 residues. Losses at the gene ends were 4 bases for V and 3 bases for J; bases not matched to a gene: 4. CDR1 GTSNPN and CDR2 SVGIG come from the germline V gene (reference sequence). CDR3 in DNA: TGTGCCTGGACCACAGCGGGAGGGACAGATACGCAGTATTTT. Its translation: CAWTTAGGTDTQYF.

The chain links TRBV7-8 to TRBJ2-7; 14 positions match TRBD2. Trimming took 6 bases from V and 3 from J; bases not matched to a gene: 22. Germline V gives CDR1 SGHVS, CDR2 FQNEAQ. The CDR3 has 21 amino acids. This CDR3 reads CASRHRVPQGTSGSEDYEQYF. In DNA, the CDR3 is TGTGCCAGCAGACACAGGGTCCCCCAGGGGACTAGCGGGAGTGAAGACTACGAGCAGTACTTC.

The chain joins TRBV28 to TRBJ2-7, with 7 positions matching TRBD2. The CDR3 length is 15 residues. V was pared by 6 bases and J by 2 bases, with 10 bases of the junction left unmatched. Germline lookup yields CDR1 MDHEN and CDR2 SYDVKM. This CDR3 is CASSSVGGKTYEQYF. The CDR3 DNA sequence: TGTGCCAGCAGCAGCGTCGGGGGGAAAACCTACGAGCAGTACTTC.

The J gene is TRBJ2-7, the V gene TRBV27, with 7 bases identical to TRBD1. This CDR3 is 13 amino acids long. With 4 bases clipped from V and 3 bases from J, the junction kept 3 bases outside the gene matches. The germline V gene has CDR1 MNHEY and CDR2 SMNVEV (reference sequence). The CDR3 region is CASSWDRFYEQYF. The CDR3 region has the DNA TGTGCCAGCAGTTGGGACAGATTCTACGAGCAGTACTTC.

The chain carries TRBV27 and TRBJ2-1; D is unresolved. V was pared by 7 bases and J by 6 bases, with 10 bases between. CDR3 size: 12 residues. In germline, CDR1 is MNHEY, CDR2 SMNVEV (reference sequence). The CDR3 loop is CASNGPGNEQFF. The CDR3 DNA follows: TGTGCCAGCAATGGGCCGGGCAATGAGCAGTTCTTC.

This clone has more than one count but fewer than ten. V usage is TRBV28 and J usage is TRBJ1-5; D perhaps matches TRBD1 (6 bases). The V and J ends lost 4 bases and 0 bases respectively, with 7 bases between them. The CDR3 sequence is 14 residues long. Germline V gene sequence: CDR1 MDHEN, CDR2 SYDVKM. The CDR3 region is CASSYRVSNQPQHF. The CDR3 region has the DNA TGTGCCAGCAGTTACAGGGTTAGCAATCAGCCCCAGCATTTT.

The chain couples TRBV6-1 to TRBJ1-1, with unresolved D. Per the germline V gene, CDR1 is MNHNS and CDR2 is SASEGT. Trimming shortened V by 3 bases and J by 1 base, and 3 bases separated the two germline ends. The CDR3 is 12 amino acids. The DNA for the CDR3 is TGTGCCAGCAGTGACGAGAACACTGAAGCTTTCTTT. Protein: CASSDENTEAFF.

This clone has a single count. The CDR3 sequence is CASSGTDYEQYF. The CDR3 nucleotides read TGCGCCAGCAGCGGGACAGACTACGAGCAGTACTTC. The chain joins TRBV10-1 to TRBJ2-7, with TRBD1 matching 7 bases. Germline values: CDR1 WNHNN, CDR2 SYGVQD (reference sequence). J lost 3 bases, V lost 6 bases, and 2 bases had no gene match. The CDR3 spans 12 residues.

The chain joins TRBV6-5 to TRBJ2-7; no reliable D call. Looked up from germline, CDR1 is MNHEY and CDR2 is SVGAGI. Between the trimmed V and J ends, which lost 6 bases and 3 bases, there was a span of 15 bases. This CDR3 is built from 14 residues. The CDR3: CASRRQEFDYEQYF. The CDR3 DNA is TGTGCCAGCAGACGCCAGGAATTCGACTACGAGCAGTACTTC.

The chain recombines TRBV7-8 with TRBJ1-1, with unresolved D. Germline-derived CDR1 and CDR2 are SGHVS and FQNEAQ. This CDR3 is built from 20 residues. V gave up 2 bases and J gave up 0 bases, with 25 bases separating them. The CDR3 nucleotides read TGTGCCAGCAGCTTACTTCTTGGTTTGTTGGGCGGCGGCATGAACACTGAAGCTTTCTTT. Amino acid sequence: CASSLLLGLLGGGMNTEAFF.

J is TRBJ2-1 and V is TRBV28; tentative D call: TRBD2 (6 bases). CDR1 is MDHEN and CDR2 is SYDVKM in the germline V gene. This CDR3 spans 13 amino acids. Trimming took off 4 bases at V and 9 bases at J, with 13 bases between the two ends. The CDR3 region is CASSSTRHIEQFF. The CDR3 DNA reads TGTGCCAGCAGTTCGACTAGGCACATTGAGCAGTTCTTC.

Concerning this clone itself: The identical CDR3 is also encoded by other nucleotide sequences in the sample. V gene TRBV19 combines with J gene TRBJ1-5; TRBD1 is a possible D gene (6 bases). The CDR3 is 14 amino acids. CDR1 is LNHDA, CDR2 SQIVND, per germline (reference sequence). Trimming stripped 3 bases from V and 3 bases from J, with 9 bases between. The CDR3 region has the DNA TGTGCCAGTAGTATTACAGGGTCCAATCAGCCCCAGCATTTT. It specifies CASSITGSNQPQHF.

The rearrangement links TRBV30 to TRBJ1-5; TRBD1 matches 12 bases. V was pared by 1 base and J by 4 bases, with 2 bases of the junction left unmatched. The CDR3 runs 15 residues. Looked up from germline, CDR1 is GTSNPN and CDR2 is SVGIG (reference sequence). CDR3 sequence (DNA): TGTGCCTGGAGTGAGGGACAGGGGGCTAATCAGCCCCAGCATTTT. Amino acids: CAWSEGQGANQPQHF.

The chain uses TRBV13 and TRBJ1-5, with D unclear. There are 13 residues in the CDR3. Trimming cost V 3 bases and J 7 bases, with 10 bases left between them. The V gene's germline CDR1 is PRHDT and CDR2 FYEKMQ (reference sequence). CDR3: CASSLGTKQPQHF. CDR3 coding DNA: TGTGCCAGCAGCTTGGGTACCAAGCAGCCCCAGCATTTT.

The chain uses TRBV2 and TRBJ1-5; a possible D gene is TRBD1 (6 bases). Trimming took off 3 bases at V and 4 bases at J, with 13 bases between the two ends. The CDR3 loop spans 15 amino acids. Germline V lookup: CDR1 SNHLY, CDR2 FYNNEI. The CDR3 here is CASSDWGAGNQPQHF. CDR3 in DNA: TGTGCCAGCAGTGATTGGGGGGCGGGGAATCAGCCCCAGCATTTT. The full variable domain, rest sourced from reference TRBV2 and TRBJ1-5, is EPEVTQTPSHQVTQMGQEVILRCVPISNHLYFYWYRQILGQKVEFLVSFYNNEISEKSEIFDDQFSVERPDGSNFTLKIRSTKLEDSAMYFCASSDWGAGNQPQHFGDGTRLSIL.